A selection of T cell receptor beta chains follows, all from one sample in a study of shared clonotypes between healthy human individuals. Using immunoSEQ multiplex PCR, the repertoire was profiled, and TCRdb retains in-frame clones only, with some absent. The table shows some 2,500,000 clones, with 85% to 95% occurring only once. Sequencing was done on a sample of naive CD4+ T cells from PBMCs. These TCRs come from a man younger than 35 in good health. Some clones in this sample may be carry-over from other donors' samples. Both conserved end residues are part of each CDR3. A D gene is named only where the DNA matches it firmly. Clone size is given for some rows only: seen once, a few or many times, or a class if the clone is expanded.

NA	TRBV25-1	NA	TRBJ2-5	TGTGCCAGCAGTGAAAACGCAGCCGGGGGATGGACCCAGTACTTC	CASSENAAGGWTQYF
NA	TRBV5-1	TRBD1	TRBJ2-2	TGCGCCAGCAGCCGGGGGACAGGCGCGAACACCGGGGAGCTGTTTTTT	CASSRGTGANTGELFF
NA	TRBV6-4	NA	TRBJ2-5	TGTGCCAGCAGTCCTAACCAAGAGACCCAGTACTTC	CASSPNQETQYF
NA	TRBV19	NA	TRBJ1-2	TGTGCCAGTAGCTCTAGCCCCATCCGCGGCTACACCTTC	CASSSSPIRGYTF
NA	TRBV7-9	TRBD1	TRBJ2-3	TGTGCCAGCAGCTTAGTTCAGGGGGTAGATACGCAGTATTTT	CASSLVQGVDTQYF
NA	TRBV10-3	NA	TRBJ2-7	TGTGCCATCAGCGGGGAGTACGAGCAGTACTTC	CAISGEYEQYF
few	TRBV6-1	NA	TRBJ1-5	TGTGCCAGCAGTGCGCAGGGGAATAGCAATCAGCCCCAGCATTTT	CASSAQGNSNQPQHF
NA	TRBV20-1	NA	TRBJ1-2	TGCAGTGCTAGCGAGAACTATGGCTACACCTTC	CSASENYGYTF
NA	TRBV7-9	NA	TRBJ2-3	TGTGCCAGCAGCCCCAAGACAGGAGGCACAGATACGCAGTATTTT	CASSPKTGGTDTQYF
NA	TRBV7-3	TRBD2	TRBJ2-5	TGTGCCAGCAGCTCAACTGGTGGGAGGGAAGAGACCCAGTACTTC	CASSSTGGREETQYF
NA	TRBV2	TRBD1	TRBJ1-1	TGTGCCAGCAATACACAGGGGGGCACTGAAGCTTTCTTT	CASNTQGGTEAFF
NA	TRBV7-3	TRBD1	TRBJ1-1	TGTGCCAGCAGCTCTTCTAGACAGGGAGGCAGCACTGAAGCTTTCTTT	CASSSSRQGGSTEAFF
NA	TRBV7-8	NA	TRBJ2-5	TGTGCCAGCAGCCTCCTGAGGGGGATCGGGGCTAGTTCGGAGACCCAGTACTTC	CASSLLRGIGASSETQYF
NA	TRBV19	NA	TRBJ2-3	TGTGCCAGTAGTATTGCCCGGACTAGCACAGATACGCAGTATTTT	CASSIARTSTDTQYF
once	TRBV5-1	NA	TRBJ1-2	TGCGCCAGCAGCCTAGGAAGCGGGGCTGGCTACACCTTC	CASSLGSGAGYTF
once	TRBV19	TRBD2	TRBJ2-3	TGTGCCAGCAGGACAACTAGCGGGAGGAGCCGGGGAGATACGCAGTATTTT	CASRTTSGRSRGDTQYF
once	TRBV18	TRBD2	TRBJ2-3	TGTGCCAGCTCACCGGGACTAGTGGCAGATACGCAGTATTTT	CASSPGLVADTQYF
NA	TRBV10-3	NA	TRBJ2-5	TGTGCCATCAGTGCCGGGGCCCCCCGGGTCGGAGAGACCCAGTACTTC	CAISAGAPRVGETQYF
NA	TRBV5-1	TRBD2	TRBJ2-7	TGCGCCAGCAGCCAAGGGACTAGCGGGCTTGTCTACGAGCAGTACTTC	CASSQGTSGLVYEQYF
NA	TRBV27	NA	TRBJ2-1	TGTGCCAGCAGTCCGACTACCGAGGTAAATGAGCAGTTCTTC	CASSPTTEVNEQFF
NA	TRBV5-4	NA	TRBJ1-1	TGTGCCAGCAGCCCCGGGACAAGGACGAACACTGAAGCTTTCTTT	CASSPGTRTNTEAFF
NA	TRBV2	NA	TRBJ2-7	TGTGCCGGTCGTGAGGGCCCCTACGAGCAGTACTTC	CAGREGPYEQYF
NA	TRBV28	TRBD1	TRBJ2-4	TGTGCCAGCAGCCTCCTACAGGGGGCGGACATTCAGTACTTC	CASSLLQGADIQYF
NA	TRBV28	NA	TRBJ2-7	TGTGCCAGCAGCCAAGAGGACAGCGAGCAGTACTTC	CASSQEDSEQYF
NA	TRBV28	NA	TRBJ1-2	TGTGCCAGCAAAGGACCGACCTATGGCTACACCTTC	CASKGPTYGYTF
NA	TRBV30	TRBD1	TRBJ1-1	TGTGCCTGGAGTGGGACAGGGGCAATGAACACTGAAGCTTTCTTT	CAWSGTGAMNTEAFF
NA	TRBV6-5	NA	TRBJ1-2	TGTGCCAGCAGTTACCGGGGTGGCTACACCTTC	CASSYRGGYTF
NA	TRBV14	NA	TRBJ2-3	TGTGCCAGCAGCCCCCGGCTTGATACGCAGTATTTT	CASSPRLDTQYF
NA	TRBV5-1	TRBD2	TRBJ2-7	TGCGCCAGCAGCTTAGAACTAGCGGGAGGGAACGAGCAGTACTTC	CASSLELAGGNEQYF
once	TRBV5-4	TRBD1	TRBJ2-7	TGTGCCAGCAGCTTGAAGACAGGGGCGTACGAGCAGTACTTC	CASSLKTGAYEQYF
NA	TRBV10-3	NA	TRBJ1-5	TGTGCCATCAGTGAGCCGGGACTCAGCAATCAGCCCCAGCATTTT	CAISEPGLSNQPQHF
NA	TRBV9	TRBD2	TRBJ2-1	TGTGCCAGCAGTCCCAGCGGGAACAACAATGAGCAGTTCTTC	CASSPSGNNNEQFF
NA	TRBV6-5	NA	TRBJ1-1	TGTGCCAGCAGTTACTCCGGGGGCGGGTACACTGAAGCTTTCTTT	CASSYSGGGYTEAFF
NA	TRBV7-3	NA	TRBJ2-7	TGTGCCAGCAGCCCCCACGACGGCTACGAGCAGTACTTC	CASSPHDGYEQYF
NA	TRBV7-9	TRBD1	TRBJ2-1	TGTGCCAGCAGCTTAACTCCGGGACAGGGTCCGAGCTCCTACAATGAGCAGTTCTTC	CASSLTPGQGPSSYNEQFF
NA	TRBV4-2	NA	TRBJ2-1	TGTGCCAGCAGCCAAGATGTGTTTGTACACAATGAGCAGTTCTTC	CASSQDVFVHNEQFF
NA	TRBV5-1	NA	TRBJ2-7	TGCGCCAGCAGCCTCCCTAGGGGGTTCGAGCAGTACTTC	CASSLPRGFEQYF
NA	TRBV28	NA	TRBJ2-7	TGTGCCAGCAGTTTCTCTTGGCGGGAAGACTACGAGCAGTACTTC	CASSFSWREDYEQYF
NA	TRBV18	NA	TRBJ2-2	TGTGCCAGCTCACCTACCCCTAACACCGGGGAGCTGTTTTTT	CASSPTPNTGELFF
NA	TRBV7-6	NA	TRBJ1-2	TGTGCCAGCAGCTCCAGCGCGGTTTTAAACTATGGCTACACCTTC	CASSSSAVLNYGYTF
once	TRBV5-1	TRBD1	TRBJ1-2	TGCGCCAGCAGCACAGCCGGGACAGCCTATGGCTACACCTTC	CASSTAGTAYGYTF
NA	TRBV30	NA	TRBJ2-6	TGTGCCTGGAGTGTACAACAGGGATACTCTGGGGCCAACGTCCTGACTTTC	CAWSVQQGYSGANVLTF
NA	TRBV28	TRBD1	TRBJ1-5	TGTGCCAGCCAACAGGGGATTAGCAATCAGCCCCAGCATTTT	CASQQGISNQPQHF
NA	TRBV11-2	NA	TRBJ2-7	TGTGCCAGCAGGTCCTTTGGGAGTCACTACGAGCAGTACTTC	CASRSFGSHYEQYF
NA	TRBV6-5	TRBD1	TRBJ2-1	TGTGCCAGCAGTTACTCGGGACAGCCCCATGATGAGCAGTTCTTC	CASSYSGQPHDEQFF
NA	TRBV7-7	TRBD2	TRBJ2-1	TGTGCCAGCAGCTCATACCCGGGACTAGCGGGGGCTGACAATGAGCAGTTCTTC	CASSSYPGLAGADNEQFF
NA	TRBV7-8	NA	TRBJ1-2	TGTGCCAGCAGCTTAGGGCGACAGATCTATGGCTACACCTTC	CASSLGRQIYGYTF
NA	TRBV7-3	TRBD2	TRBJ2-1	TGTGCCAGCAGCCCTCCGGGGGGAAGATACAATGAGCAGTTCTTC	CASSPPGGRYNEQFF
NA	TRBV5-1	NA	TRBJ2-1	TGCGCCAGCAGCTTTGGCAGTTCGAGCTCCTACAATGAGCAGTTCTTC	CASSFGSSSSYNEQFF
NA	TRBV19	NA	TRBJ2-7	TGTGCCAGTAGTATAGGCCAGGGTTCCCAGGACGAGCAGTACTTC	CASSIGQGSQDEQYF
NA	TRBV4-1	TRBD2	TRBJ2-7	TGCGCCAGCAGCCCAAGCGGGGAATCCTACGAGCAGTACTTC	CASSPSGESYEQYF
NA	TRBV2	TRBD2	TRBJ2-1	TGTGCCAGCAATCTAGGGAGGGAAGGGCAGTTCTTC	CASNLGREGQFF
NA	TRBV27	TRBD1	TRBJ1-1	TGTGCCAGCAGTGTTGACAGGGGGCCCCCGGGGACTGAAGCTTTCTTT	CASSVDRGPPGTEAFF
NA	TRBV18	NA	TRBJ2-7	TGTGCCAGCTCACCACAGGGTAGCGCCTACGAGCAGTACTTC	CASSPQGSAYEQYF
NA	TRBV29-1	NA	TRBJ1-4	TGCAGCGTTGCCTGGAGGGGCAATGAAAAACTGTTTTTT	CSVAWRGNEKLFF
few	TRBV30	NA	TRBJ2-1	TGTGCCTGGAGTGCTTACAATGAGCAGTTCTTC	CAWSAYNEQFF
NA	TRBV6-1	TRBD1	TRBJ2-7	TGTGCCAGCAGCTACACAGGACAGGGTACCTACGAGCAGTACTTC	CASSYTGQGTYEQYF
NA	TRBV5-1	NA	TRBJ2-7	TGCGCCAGCAGCTCGACCTCCCCCCCAGGACAGACCTACGAGCAGTACTTC	CASSSTSPPGQTYEQYF
NA	TRBV2	NA	TRBJ2-2	TGTGCCAGCAAATCGGCCGGGGAGCTGTTTTTT	CASKSAGELFF
NA	TRBV28	NA	TRBJ1-2	TGTGCCAGCAGGCAGGGACTGCTCTATGGCTACACCTTC	CASRQGLLYGYTF